This T cell receptor (beta chain) is from a study of blood T cell repertoires in COVID-19. Study-wide background: The United States, Italy and Spain provided the acute and convalescent COVID-19 samples. The cDNA or gDNA used as material had been derived from T cells, B-cell-depleted T cells, or PBMCs.

Original handling: The authors estimated nucleated cell counts from reference gene primer amplification. Sequencing used immunoSEQ multiplex PCR; TCRdb keeps in-frame clones, though not all of them. V and J calls and clone size are copied from that table; D and trimming were computed from the DNA. The table lists 180,000 or so clones, 70% to 90% of them singletons. The CDR3 has 14 amino acids. Germline CDR1 reads SGHTA; CDR2 reads FQGNSA. V was pared by 2 bases and J by 7 bases, with 14 bases between. V gene TRBV7-2 combines with J gene TRBJ1-2; no definite D call. Sequenced material: peripheral blood. The source is a man aged 35 to 55 with active or convalescent COVID-19. Here the CDR3 reads CASSLMSRDSGYTF. The CDR3 DNA reads as TGTGCCAGCAGCTTAATGAGTCGAGATAGTGGCTACACCTTC.